The entry that follows covers one T cell receptor (beta chain) sequence. Its cognate antigen has yet to be identified. Base qualities are not recorded, but no much larger clone differs from it by a single base. Genomic DNA was extracted from sorted cells for sequencing of the TCRbeta CDR3 region. TCRbeta CDR3 regions were sequenced using the immunoSEQ Assay. In TCRdb, the immuneACCESS table is reduced to in-frame sequences with V and J assigned. These tables do not hold every clone; where another copy was compared, an unresolved V gene accounts for under half, and the others remain unexplained. This sample comprises about 80,000 clones, approximately 84% of them detected only once. In total, the top ten clones hold 25% of the sample. V sheds 1 base and J sheds 6 bases, leaving 10 bases between their ends. In the germline V gene, CDR1 corresponds to SNHLY and CDR2 to FYNNEI. From the cysteine up to the phenylalanine, the CDR3 has a length of 14 residues. Left in the record is the CDR3 DNA by itself, 42 bases read in frame from the first base.

The data belong to a study of OX40 agonist ivuxolimab in advanced cancers. For the wider study: The costimulatory receptor OX40 (CD134) was targeted by ivuxolimab, a fully human IgG2 agonistic monoclonal antibody. Intravenous ivuxolimab was administered to patients every 2 weeks at six dose levels: 0.01, 0.1, 0.3, 1.5, 3 and 10 mg/kg. Among the roughly 50 dose-escalation patients, some 20 had hepatocellular carcinoma, approximately 15 melanoma, 9 renal cell carcinoma and 9 head and neck cancer. In the dose-escalation cohort, 82.7% of patients were male, and the mean age was approximately 60 years, with a range of roughly 23 to 85. Patients were allowed to have had prior anti-PD-1, anti-PD-L1 or anti-CTLA-4 therapy, and approximately 43% of the dose-escalation patients had previously received checkpoint inhibitors. Partial responses occurred in three dose-escalation patients: two with cutaneous melanoma and one with hepatocellular carcinoma. The point of sequencing TCRbeta in the periphery was to test whether ivuxolimab changed TCR sequence diversity and drove clonal T-cell expansion. The monotherapy dose-escalation portion (N of about 50 patients) of the phase I ivuxolimab trial is reported in the paper.

What the research found in general, with its limitations: Antigen specificity was not determined for the clonally expanded peripheral T cells. In the 0.1-3.0 mg/kg groups, partial responders were among the patients with the lowest normalized peripheral clonal expansion, particularly in CD8+ T cells. At doses from 0.1 to 3.0 mg/kg, clonal expansion was seen in both CD4+ and CD8+ blood T cells between baseline and week 6. After ivuxolimab, more expanded clones were found on average in CD8+ T cells than in CD4+ T cells. Low levels of normalized T-cell clonal expansion were also seen in some nonresponding patients.

The trial excluded patients who had a history of autoimmune disease or were on systemic immunosuppression. Peripheral blood for TCR sequencing was drawn from every dose cohort at baseline, at cycle 4 day 1 and at cycle 7 day 1. Samples came from an open-label, multicenter, first-in-human phase I dose-escalation trial of ivuxolimab. Adults with locally advanced or metastatic melanoma, renal cell, hepatocellular, or head and neck squamous cell carcinoma were enrolled in the trial. Before TCR sequencing, CD4+ and CD8+ T cells were separately sorted from peripheral blood. This clonotype originated in an adult with an advanced solid tumor such as melanoma, head and neck, liver or kidney cancer. The specimen comprised CD4+ or CD8+ T cells sorted from blood, sampled in a trial of the OX40 agonist ivuxolimab. The chain joins TRBV2 to TRBJ1-5; the best D guess is TRBD1, with 6 bases matching. The nucleotide sequence is TGTGCCAGCAGTGAAGAAGGAGGGGGTCAGCCCCAGCATTTT. It specifies CASSEEGGGQPQHF.